This entry concerns a single T cell receptor beta chain. In the original analysis: Scientists estimated how many nucleated cells there were by amplifying reference gene primers. Assay used: immunoSEQ multiplex PCR; TCRdb lists only in-frame clones, some missing. Clonal size and the V and J genes are those of that table, whereas D and trimming came from the DNA. Of about 93,000 clones in the sample, roughly 87% were seen once. This specimen belongs to a study of blood T cell repertoires in COVID-19. Whole-study context: Samples came from the United States, Italy and Spain, spanning acute and convalescent COVID-19. T cells, B-cell-depleted T cells, or PBMCs supplied cDNA or gDNA.

J was trimmed by 8 bases and V by 5 bases; bases with no gene match: 6. This CDR3 is 14 amino acids long. Germline loops: CDR1 SNHLY, CDR2 FYNNEI. J is TRBJ2-1 and V is TRBV2; 10 bases match TRBD1. This clonotype was obtained from a man between 50 and 59 years old with acute or convalescent COVID-19. Sequenced sample: peripheral blood. In DNA form, the CDR3 reads TGTGCCAGCAGTTTCGGGACAGGGGTGTATGAGCAGTTCTTC. It translates to CASSFGTGVYEQFF.